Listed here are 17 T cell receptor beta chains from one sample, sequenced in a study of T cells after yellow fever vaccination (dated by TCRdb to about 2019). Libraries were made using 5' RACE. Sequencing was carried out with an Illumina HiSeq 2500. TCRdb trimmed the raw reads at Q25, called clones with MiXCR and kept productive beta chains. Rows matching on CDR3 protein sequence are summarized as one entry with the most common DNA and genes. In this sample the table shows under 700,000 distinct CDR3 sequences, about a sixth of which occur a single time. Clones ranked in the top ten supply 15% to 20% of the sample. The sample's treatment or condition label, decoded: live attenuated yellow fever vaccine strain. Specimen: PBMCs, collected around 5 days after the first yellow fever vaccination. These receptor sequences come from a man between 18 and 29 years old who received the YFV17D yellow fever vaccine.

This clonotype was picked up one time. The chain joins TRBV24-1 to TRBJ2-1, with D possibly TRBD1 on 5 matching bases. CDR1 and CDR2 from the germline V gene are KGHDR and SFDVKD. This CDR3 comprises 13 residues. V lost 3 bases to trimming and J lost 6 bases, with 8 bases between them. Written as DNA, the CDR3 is TGTGCCACCAGTGATAGGGGTTTCAATGAGCAGTTCTTC. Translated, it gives CATSDRGFNEQFF.

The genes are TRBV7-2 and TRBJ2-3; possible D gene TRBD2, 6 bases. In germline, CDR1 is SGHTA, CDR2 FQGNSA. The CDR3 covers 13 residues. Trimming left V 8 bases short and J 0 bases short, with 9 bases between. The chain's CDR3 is CASSTSSTDTQYF. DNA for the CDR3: TGTGCCAGCTCGACTAGTAGCACAGATACGCAGTATTTT. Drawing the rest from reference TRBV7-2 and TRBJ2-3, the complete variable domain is GAGVSQSPSNKVTEKGKDVELRCDPISGHTALYWYRQSLGQGLEFLIYFQGNSAPDKSGLPSDRFSAERTGGSVSTLTIQRTQQEDSAVYLCASSTSSTDTQYFGPGTRLTVL.

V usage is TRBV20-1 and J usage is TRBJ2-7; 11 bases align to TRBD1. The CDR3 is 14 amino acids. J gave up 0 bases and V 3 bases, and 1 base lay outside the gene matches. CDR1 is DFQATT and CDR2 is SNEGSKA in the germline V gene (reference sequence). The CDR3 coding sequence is TGCAGTGCTAGGGACAGGGGGCGCTCCTACGAGCAGTACGTC. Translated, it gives CSARDRGRSYEQYV.

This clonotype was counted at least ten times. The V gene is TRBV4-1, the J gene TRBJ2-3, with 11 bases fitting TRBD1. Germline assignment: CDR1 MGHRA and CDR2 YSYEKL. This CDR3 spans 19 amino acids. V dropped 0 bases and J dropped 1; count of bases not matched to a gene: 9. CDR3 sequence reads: CASSQEPGQGVIGTDTQYF. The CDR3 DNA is TGCGCCAGCAGCCAAGAGCCGGGACAGGGGGTTATTGGCACAGATACGCAGTATTTT.

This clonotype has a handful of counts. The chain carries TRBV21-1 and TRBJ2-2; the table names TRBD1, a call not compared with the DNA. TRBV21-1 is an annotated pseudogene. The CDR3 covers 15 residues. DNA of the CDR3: TGTGCCAGGTGTCCGACAGGGGGGGACACCGGGGAGCTGTTTTTT. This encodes CARCPTGGDTGELFF.

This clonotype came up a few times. The CDR3 is CASSQDKRGHGYTF. DNA for the CDR3: TGCGCCAGCAGCCAAGATAAGAGGGGGCATGGCTACACCTTC. V gene TRBV4-3 combines with J gene TRBJ1-2; TRBD1 matches at 7 bases. This CDR3 is built from 14 residues. The germline CDR1 and CDR2 sequences are LGHNA and YSLEER. Germline trimming cut 0 bases from V and 6 bases from J; bases unmatched to any gene: 4.

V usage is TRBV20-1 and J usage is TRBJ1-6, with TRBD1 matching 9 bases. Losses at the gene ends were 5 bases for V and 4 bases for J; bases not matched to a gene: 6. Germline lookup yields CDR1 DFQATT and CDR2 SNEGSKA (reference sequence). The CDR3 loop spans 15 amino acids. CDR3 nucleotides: TGCAGTGCTTCCATCGACAGGGGGTATAATTCACCCCTCCACTTT. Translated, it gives CSASIDRGYNSPLHF.

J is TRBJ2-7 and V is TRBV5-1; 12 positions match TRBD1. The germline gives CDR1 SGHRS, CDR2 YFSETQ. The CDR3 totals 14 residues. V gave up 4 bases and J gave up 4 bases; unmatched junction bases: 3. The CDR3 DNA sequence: TGCGCCAGCAGCCGGGACAGGGGGCGATACGAGCAGTACGTC. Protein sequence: CASSRDRGRYEQYV.

The CDR3 here is CASSHRGGRQETQYF. The CDR3 DNA is TGTGCCAGCAGCCACCGGGGGGGCCGCCAAGAGACCCAGTACTTC. The chain links TRBV3-1 to TRBJ2-5, with 8 bases lining up with TRBD2. In germline, CDR1 is LGHDT, CDR2 YNNKEL (reference sequence). With V trimmed by 3 bases and J by 1 base, 4 bases remained unmatched. The CDR3 has 15 residues.

The CDR3, as DNA: TGCGCCAGCAGCCAAACCCCTCCCGACGCGGGAAACACCATATATTTT. Translation gives CASSQTPPDAGNTIYF. The chain uses TRBV4-3 and TRBJ1-3; D is unresolved. This CDR3 is built from 16 residues. Germline V lookup: CDR1 LGHNA, CDR2 YSLEER. Trimming took off 2 bases at V and 4 bases at J, with 15 bases between the two ends.

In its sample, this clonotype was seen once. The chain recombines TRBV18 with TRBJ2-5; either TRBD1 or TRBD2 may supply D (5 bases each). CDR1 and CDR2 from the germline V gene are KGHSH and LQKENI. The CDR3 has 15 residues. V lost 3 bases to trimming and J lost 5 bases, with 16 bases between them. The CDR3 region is CASSPWVRGTETQYF. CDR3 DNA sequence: TGTGCCAGCTCACCGTGGGTGAGGGGCACGGAGACCCAGTACTTC.

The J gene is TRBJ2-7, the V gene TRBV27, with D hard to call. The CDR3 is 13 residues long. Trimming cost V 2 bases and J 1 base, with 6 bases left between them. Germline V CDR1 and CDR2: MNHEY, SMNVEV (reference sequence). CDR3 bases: TGTGCCAGCAGTTTAAAAGGGTCCTACGAGCAGTACTTC. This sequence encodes CASSLKGSYEQYF.

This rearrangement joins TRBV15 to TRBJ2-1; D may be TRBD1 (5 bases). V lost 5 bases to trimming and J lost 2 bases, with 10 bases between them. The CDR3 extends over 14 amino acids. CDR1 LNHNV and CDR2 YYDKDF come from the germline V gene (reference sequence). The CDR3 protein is CATSGGAAYNEQFF. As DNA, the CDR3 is TGTGCCACCAGCGGTGGGGCAGCCTACAATGAGCAGTTCTTC.

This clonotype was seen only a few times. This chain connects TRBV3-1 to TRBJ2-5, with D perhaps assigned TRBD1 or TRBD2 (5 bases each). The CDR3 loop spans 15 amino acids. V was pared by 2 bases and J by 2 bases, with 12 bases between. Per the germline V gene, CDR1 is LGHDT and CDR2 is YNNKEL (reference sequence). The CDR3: CASSQRDGPQETQYF. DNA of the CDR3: TGTGCCAGCAGCCAAAGGGACGGCCCTCAAGAGACCCAGTACTTC.

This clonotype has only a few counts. DNA of the CDR3: TGTGCCAGCAGCTTATATCAGGGGCCAGCCTACGAGCAGTACGTC. Translated: CASSLYQGPAYEQYV. The gene calls are TRBV7-8 and TRBJ2-7; tentatively, D is TRBD1 (6 bases). The CDR3 is made up of 15 amino acids. CDR1 and CDR2 (germline): SGHVS, FQNEAQ. Deletions cut 2 bases from V and 2 bases from J, with 13 bases between.

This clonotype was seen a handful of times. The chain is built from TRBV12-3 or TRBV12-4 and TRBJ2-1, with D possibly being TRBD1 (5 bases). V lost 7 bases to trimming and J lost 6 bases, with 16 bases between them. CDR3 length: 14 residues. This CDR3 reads CASTRQRLANEQFF. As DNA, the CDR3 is TGTGCCAGCACCCGACAGAGATTGGCCAATGAGCAGTTCTTC.

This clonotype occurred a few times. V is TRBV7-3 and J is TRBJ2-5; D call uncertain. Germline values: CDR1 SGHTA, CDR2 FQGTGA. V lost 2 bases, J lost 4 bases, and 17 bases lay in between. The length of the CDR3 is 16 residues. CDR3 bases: TGTGCCAGCAGCTTATTTGGCGCAGGCTCGCGAGAGACCCAGTACTTC. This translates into CASSLFGAGSRETQYF.